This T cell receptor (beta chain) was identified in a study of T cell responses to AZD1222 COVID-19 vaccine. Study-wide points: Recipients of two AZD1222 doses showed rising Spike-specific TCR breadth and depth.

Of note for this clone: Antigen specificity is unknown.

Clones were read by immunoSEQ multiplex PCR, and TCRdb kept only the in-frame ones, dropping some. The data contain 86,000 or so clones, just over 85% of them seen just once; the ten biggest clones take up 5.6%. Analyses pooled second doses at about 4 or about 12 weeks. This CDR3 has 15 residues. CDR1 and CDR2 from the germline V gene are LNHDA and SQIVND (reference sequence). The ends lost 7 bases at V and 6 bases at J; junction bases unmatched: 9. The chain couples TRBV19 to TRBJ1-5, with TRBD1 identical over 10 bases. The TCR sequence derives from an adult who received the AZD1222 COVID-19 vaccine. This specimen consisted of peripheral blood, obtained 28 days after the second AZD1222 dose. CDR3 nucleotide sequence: TGTGCCAGTACCAAGACAGGGGGCATAAGTCAGCCCCAGCATTTT. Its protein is CASTKTGGISQPQHF.